Below are 17 T cell receptor beta chains sequenced from a single sample in a study of blood T cell repertoires in COVID-19. Some clones are missing from TCRdb's copy, which holds only in-frame ones; the method was immunoSEQ multiplex PCR. In the table there are around 380,000 clones, more than 70% of which are singletons. The specimen sequenced was PBMCs or T cells enriched from blood (not recorded which). Receptors were obtained from a man aged 25-45 years who had recovered from COVID-19.

V and J are TRBV30 and TRBJ1-6; maybe TRBD1 (5 bases). V dropped 7 bases and J dropped 6 bases, with 13 bases sitting between them. This CDR3 is 13 amino acids long. Germline V lookup: CDR1 GTSNPN, CDR2 SVGIG (reference sequence). This CDR3 reads CAFSQGGNSPLHF. The CDR3 region has the DNA TGTGCCTTTTCCCAGGGAGGTAATTCACCCCTCCACTTT.

This chain connects TRBV2 to TRBJ2-4; 8 bases are a match to TRBD1. Germline V gene data show CDR1 as SNHLY and CDR2 as FYNNEI. Trimming cost V 6 bases and J 1 base; bases outside gene matches: 5. The CDR3 is made up of 15 amino acids. The CDR3 protein is CASRDGDRAKNIQYF. CDR3 nucleotide sequence: TGTGCCAGCAGGGACGGGGACAGGGCCAAAAACATTCAGTACTTC.

The chain employs TRBV9 and TRBJ1-2; D remains unclear. Germline CDR1 reads SGDLS; CDR2 reads YYNGEE. Trimming shortened V by 9 bases and J by 7 bases, and 13 bases separated the two germline ends. The CDR3 runs to 11 residues. The CDR3 sequence is CAIEESGGYTF. CDR3 DNA sequence: TGTGCCATCGAAGAGTCGGGTGGCTACACCTTC.

The chain links TRBV7-9 to TRBJ1-2; 8 bases are shared with TRBD1. Germline CDR1 SEHNR, CDR2 FQNEAQ (reference sequence). This CDR3 region has 16 residues. V lost 2 bases, J lost 5 bases, and 10 bases stayed unmatched. CDR3 bases: TGTGCCAGCAGCTTAATCCCCGGGACAGGAGGTTATGGCTACACCTTC. Its translation: CASSLIPGTGGYGYTF. Complete variable domain (other parts from reference TRBV7-9 and TRBJ1-2): DTGVSQNPRHKITKRGQNVTFRCDPISEHNRLYWYRQTLGQGPEFLTYFQNEAQLEKSRLLSDRFSAERPKGSFSTLEIQRTEQGDSAMYLCASSLIPGTGGYGYTFGSGTRLTVV.

The chain recombines TRBV5-1 with TRBJ2-7, with TRBD2 identical over 9 bases. V lost 0 bases to trimming and J lost 5 bases; unmatched junction nucleotides: 9. Germline assignment: CDR1 SGHRS and CDR2 YFSETQ. This CDR3 comprises 16 residues. The CDR3 reads CASSLEGSGGWDEQYF. The CDR3 DNA reads as TGCGCCAGCAGCTTGGAGGGTAGCGGGGGATGGGACGAGCAGTACTTC. Together with reference TRBV5-1 and TRBJ2-7, the CDR3 gives the full variable domain: KAGVTQTPRYLIKTRGQQVTLSCSPISGHRSVSWYQQTPGQGLQFLFEYFSETQRNKGNFPGRFSGRQFSNSRSEMNVSTLELGDSALYLCASSLEGSGGWDEQYFGPGTRLTVT.

The chain couples TRBV5-1 to TRBJ1-4, with D hard to call. The CDR3 has 14 residues. The ends were cut back, 1 base at V and 3 bases at J, with 7 bases in the middle. Germline V gene sequence: CDR1 SGHRS, CDR2 YFSETQ. Here the CDR3 DNA reads TGCGCCAGCAGCTTGCAGGAGGCTAATGAAAAACTGTTTTTT. Protein: CASSLQEANEKLFF.

CDR3: CASSQELNSQPQHF. The CDR3 DNA is TGCGCCAGCAGCCAGGAACTCAACAGTCAGCCCCAGCATTTT. This chain connects TRBV4-3 to TRBJ1-5, with no clear D. Trimming stripped 3 bases from V and 6 bases from J, with 12 bases between. This CDR3 contains 14 residues. Germline CDR1 and CDR2: LGHNA and YSLEER.

This clone appeared a few times. This rearrangement joins TRBV10-3 to TRBJ1-2; 8 positions match TRBD1. This CDR3 has 16 residues. Germline V CDR1 and CDR2: ENHRY, SYGVKD. With 3 bases clipped from V and 7 bases from J, the junction kept 13 bases outside the gene matches. CDR3 in amino acids: CAISDPWTGTSSGYTF. DNA for the CDR3: TGTGCCATCAGTGACCCTTGGACAGGGACCTCCTCTGGCTACACCTTC.

The rearrangement joins TRBV9 to TRBJ2-7, with D tentatively TRBD1 (5 bases). With 4 bases removed from V and 3 bases from J, the gap between germline ends came to 8 bases. This CDR3 contains 12 residues. Germline loops: CDR1 SGDLS, CDR2 YYNGEE. For the CDR3, the DNA is TGTGCCAGCAGCCACACAGGCTACGAGCAGTACTTC. Encoded protein: CASSHTGYEQYF.

The rearrangement uses TRBV7-8 and TRBJ1-1, with D maybe TRBD1 (6 bases). Germline CDR1 SGHVS, CDR2 FQNEAQ. The CDR3 is 15 residues long. V was pared by 4 bases and J by 4 bases, with 16 bases between. The CDR3, as DNA: TGTGCCAGCAGCTGGACAGCGAGGATGGGCACTGAAGCTTTCTTT. Translated: CASSWTARMGTEAFF.

The V and J genes are TRBV29-1 and TRBJ1-2; no reliable D call. Germline lookup yields CDR1 SQVTM and CDR2 ANQGSEA. The V end was cut by 5 bases, the J end by 8 bases, with 12 bases between. The CDR3 runs to 11 residues. This CDR3 is CSVQGLSGYTF. CDR3 DNA sequence: TGCAGCGTTCAAGGACTCTCCGGCTACACCTTC. The whole variable domain, remainder taken from reference TRBV29-1 and TRBJ1-2, is SAVISQKPSRDICQRGTSLTIQCQVDSQVTMMFWYRQQPGQSLTLIATANQGSEATYESGFVIDKFPISRPNLTFSTLTVSNMSPEDSSIYLCSVQGLSGYTFGSGTRLTVV.

V usage is TRBV5-1 and J usage is TRBJ1-4; no firm D call. V was trimmed by 0 bases and J by 1 base, leaving 10 bases between them. Looked up from germline, CDR1 is SGHRS and CDR2 is YFSETQ. This CDR3 has 16 residues. CDR3 coding DNA: TGCGCCAGCAGCTTGGAGGTGCCAGGAACTAATGAAAAACTGTTTTTT. Translating gives CASSLEVPGTNEKLFF.

CDR3 region: CASSLDLASNEQYF. In DNA, the CDR3 is TGTGCCAGCTCACTTGACTTGGCTTCCAACGAGCAGTACTTC. The chain employs TRBV18 and TRBJ2-7; no clear D gene. The germline V gene has CDR1 KGHSH and CDR2 LQKENI. Trimming removed 4 bases from V and 5 bases from J, with 15 bases in between. The CDR3 spans 14 residues.

This chain links TRBV29-1 with TRBJ1-1; TRBD1 aligns across 7 bases. CDR1 SQVTM and CDR2 ANQGSEA come from the germline V gene. The V and J ends lost 4 bases and 2 bases, in that order; junction bases with no gene match: 4. This CDR3 spans 13 amino acids. CDR3 bases: TGCAGCGTTGTGGGACAGTCCAACACTGAAGCTTTCTTT. Its protein product is CSVVGQSNTEAFF.

The chain has TRBV10-3 and TRBJ1-1; D gene unclear. Germline loops: CDR1 ENHRY, CDR2 SYGVKD. This CDR3 contains 14 residues. Deletions cut 6 bases from V and 1 base from J, with 12 bases between. The CDR3 nucleotides read TGTGCCATCAGCAAGCGGCAGGAGAACACTGAAGCTTTCTTT. Protein product: CAISKRQENTEAFF.

This chain joins TRBV7-9 and TRBJ1-2; 8 positions agree with TRBD1. CDR3 length: 16 residues. Germline V gives CDR1 SEHNR, CDR2 FQNEAQ (reference sequence). V shed 4 bases and J 12 bases; nucleotides not matched to a gene: 19. Here the CDR3 reads CASSSLSRTLDRGDTF. As DNA, the CDR3 is TGTGCCAGCAGCTCCCTTTCTCGAACCTTAGACAGGGGAGACACCTTC. The complete variable domain, with remaining parts taken from reference TRBV7-9 and TRBJ1-2, reads DTGVSQNPRHKITKRGQNVTFRCDPISEHNRLYWYRQTLGQGPEFLTYFQNEAQLEKSRLLSDRFSAERPKGSFSTLEIQRTEQGDSAMYLCASSSLSRTLDRGDTFGSGTRLTVV.

V is TRBV4-3 and J is TRBJ1-2; TRBD1 agrees at 7 bases. With 3 bases clipped from V and 3 bases from J, the junction kept 10 bases outside the gene matches. The CDR3 is 16 amino acids. Germline V CDR1 and CDR2: LGHNA, YSLEER. The DNA for the CDR3 is TGCGCCAGCAGCCATCGACCGGGACAGACCGACTATGGCTACACCTTC. Residues: CASSHRPGQTDYGYTF.